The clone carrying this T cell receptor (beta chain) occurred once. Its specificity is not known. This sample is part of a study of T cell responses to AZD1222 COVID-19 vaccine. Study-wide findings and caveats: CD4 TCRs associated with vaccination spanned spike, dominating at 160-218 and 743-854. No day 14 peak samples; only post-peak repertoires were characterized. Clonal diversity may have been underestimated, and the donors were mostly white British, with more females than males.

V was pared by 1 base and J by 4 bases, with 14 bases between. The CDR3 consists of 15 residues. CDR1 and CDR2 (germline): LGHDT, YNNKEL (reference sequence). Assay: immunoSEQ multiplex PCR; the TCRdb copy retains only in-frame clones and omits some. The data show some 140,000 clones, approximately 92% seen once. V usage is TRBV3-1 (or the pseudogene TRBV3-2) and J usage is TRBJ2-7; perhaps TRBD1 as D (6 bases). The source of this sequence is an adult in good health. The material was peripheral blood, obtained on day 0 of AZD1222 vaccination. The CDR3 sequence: CASSQGTAVTYEQYF. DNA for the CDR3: TGTGCCAGCAGCCAAGGGACAGCGGTTACTTACGAGCAGTACTTC.